A single sample is the source of the 9 T cell receptor beta chains below, sequenced in a study of T cell repertoires in ileal Crohn's disease. The method was immunoSEQ multiplex PCR; TCRdb's version includes in-frame clones alone and lacks a portion of them. The table lists fewer than 15,000 clones, roughly 80% of them singletons. The time point: neoterminal ileum biopsy at postoperative endoscopy, about 6 months after surgery. Sequenced sample: ileal tissue. The receptors derive from an adult with Crohn's disease.

V gene TRBV4-1 combines with J gene TRBJ2-1; D gene ambiguous. The CDR3 contains 14 residues. Trimming pared 5 bases from V and 3 bases from J, leaving 11 bases between. Looked up from germline, CDR1 is MGHRA and CDR2 is YSYEKL. CDR3 region: CASSYPTGYNEQFF. The CDR3 DNA follows: TGCGCCAGCAGCTATCCCACCGGCTACAATGAGCAGTTCTTC.

The chain is built from TRBV30 and TRBJ1-2; 8 nucleotides agree with TRBD1. Trimming at V came to 2 bases and at J to 8 bases, leaving 10 bases not matched to a gene. The CDR3 loop spans 14 amino acids. Germline lookup yields CDR1 GTSNPN and CDR2 SVGIG (reference sequence). CDR3 protein: CAWSLRQGILGYTF. The CDR3 region has the DNA TGTGCCTGGAGTCTTCGACAGGGGATATTAGGCTACACCTTC.

The chain recombines TRBV19 with TRBJ2-7, with D tentatively TRBD1 (5 bases). Trimming shortened V by 5 bases and J by 2 bases, and 10 bases separated the two germline ends. The CDR3 has 13 amino acids. CDR1 and CDR2 from the germline V gene are LNHDA and SQIVND (reference sequence). CDR3 sequence: CASSVGHTYEQYF. DNA for the CDR3: TGTGCCAGTAGTGTCGGACATACCTACGAGCAGTACTTC.

This rearrangement joins TRBV25-1 to TRBJ1-2, with unresolved D. Per germline, CDR1 MGHDK and CDR2 SYGVNS. V lost 3 bases to trimming and J lost 2 bases, with 10 bases between them. The CDR3 loop spans 14 amino acids. CDR3 nucleotides: TGTGCCAGCAGTGATTGGGCGGGCAACTATGGCTACACCTTC. This codes for CASSDWAGNYGYTF.

The chain joins TRBV6-6 to TRBJ1-5, with a tentative D call TRBD1 (6 bases). Trimming removed 6 bases from V and 3 bases from J, with 15 bases in between. In germline, CDR1 is MNHNY, CDR2 SVGAGI (reference sequence). This CDR3 is 15 amino acids long. CDR3 amino acids: CASSLLTGLNQPQHF. The DNA of the CDR3 is TGTGCCAGCAGCCTCCTTACAGGGCTCAATCAGCCCCAGCATTTT.

The chain has TRBV19 and TRBJ1-2; no clear D. V dropped 4 bases and J dropped 5 bases, with 14 bases sitting between them. The V gene's germline CDR1 is LNHDA and CDR2 SQIVND (reference sequence). The CDR3 has 14 residues. DNA of the CDR3: TGTGCCAGTAGTAGTGGCAGAACATTGTATGGCTACACCTTC. It is translated as CASSSGRTLYGYTF.

The V gene is TRBV5-1, the J gene TRBJ1-3, with D possibly being TRBD1 (6 bases). The CDR3 consists of 19 residues. V lost 0 bases and J lost 0, with 19 bases in between. The V gene's germline CDR1 is SGHRS and CDR2 YFSETQ. DNA of the CDR3: TGCGCCAGCAGCTTGGATCGTCCTTTAGGGGGATCCTCTGGAAACACCATATATTTT. Amino acids: CASSLDRPLGGSSGNTIYF.

J is TRBJ1-5 and V is TRBV6-1; 8 bases line up with TRBD1. Germline lookup yields CDR1 MNHNS and CDR2 SASEGT. This CDR3 has 13 amino acids. The V and J ends lost 7 bases and 9 bases, in that order; junction bases with no gene match: 8. The CDR3 protein is CASTRTGTGPQHF. In nucleotides, the CDR3 is TGTGCCAGCACCAGGACAGGGACCGGGCCCCAGCATTTT.

CDR3 nucleotides: TGTGCCAGCAGCTTAACCTCAAAACGACAGGCGAACACTGAAGCTTTCTTT. Its protein is CASSLTSKRQANTEAFF. This rearrangement joins TRBV11-2 to TRBJ1-1; tentative D call: TRBD1 (6 bases). The germline CDR1 and CDR2 sequences are SGHAT and FQNNGV. V shed 2 bases and J shed 1 base, with 17 bases lying between them. CDR3 length: 17 amino acids.